Presented here are 26 T cell receptor beta chains from one specimen sequenced in a study of shared clonotypes between healthy human individuals. Libraries were prepared by immunoSEQ multiplex PCR; TCRdb keeps only in-frame clonotypes and omits some of them. This table has 600,000 to 750,000 clones, 72% appearing once. The sequenced material came from memory CD4+ T cells sorted from blood. Described subset: CD45RA-negative fraction. The receptor set was obtained from a woman between 25 and 40 years old in good health.

The genes are TRBV9 and TRBJ2-7; D gene unclear. The CDR3 is made up of 14 amino acids. Germline V gene sequence: CDR1 SGDLS, CDR2 YYNGEE. V lost 4 bases, J lost 7 bases, and 18 bases lay in between. The CDR3 DNA is TGTGCCAGCAGCCCCATGATCGAAGAAGGTGAGCAGTACTTC. Its translation is CASSPMIEEGEQYF.

A few counts support this clone. The chain has TRBV15 and TRBJ1-5, with 11 positions matching TRBD1. Unmatched junction bases numbered 9, after V lost 5 bases and J lost 6 bases. The CDR3 sequence is 16 residues long. In germline, CDR1 is LNHNV, CDR2 YYDKDF (reference sequence). CDR3 sequence: CATSSKTGTGGQPQHF. The CDR3 region has the DNA TGTGCCACCAGCTCTAAAACCGGGACAGGGGGTCAGCCCCAGCATTTT. Using reference TRBV15 and TRBJ1-5 for the parts outside the CDR3, the full variable domain is DAMVIQNPRYQVTQFGKPVTLSCSQTLNHNVMYWYQQKSSQAPKLLFHYYDKDFNNEADTPDNFQSRRPNTSFCFLDIRSPGLGDTAMYLCATSSKTGTGGQPQHFGDGTRLSIL.

V and J are TRBV28 and TRBJ2-1, with D unresolved. Trimming shortened V by 4 bases and J by 3 bases, and 13 bases separated the two germline ends. This CDR3 has 15 amino acids. Germline CDR1 reads MDHEN; CDR2 reads SYDVKM. The CDR3 sequence: CASSSYGRDYNEQFF. CDR3 in DNA: TGTGCCAGCAGTTCCTACGGCCGAGACTACAATGAGCAGTTCTTC.

This clone has a count of ten or more. This chain links TRBV7-2 with TRBJ1-2; TRBD1 might be the D (5 bases). V shed 5 bases and J shed 4 bases, with 11 bases lying between them. Germline CDR1 is SGHTA and CDR2 is FQGNSA. This CDR3 comprises 13 residues. CDR3 sequence: CASSPRDGYGYTF. The CDR3 DNA follows: TGTGCCAGCAGCCCGCGGGACGGCTATGGCTACACCTTC.

This rearrangement joins TRBV4-2 to TRBJ2-5; TRBD2 matches at 13 bases. Trimming took 4 bases from V and 1 from J; bases not matched to a gene: 3. This CDR3 has 16 amino acids. The V gene's germline CDR1 is LGHNA and CDR2 YNFKEQ. The CDR3 nucleotides are TGTGCCAGCAGCCGTCGGACTAGCGGGAGCCAAGAGACCCAGTACTTC. This sequence encodes CASSRRTSGSQETQYF.

V is TRBV6-1 and J is TRBJ2-3, with 9 bases matching TRBD2. V was clipped by 3 bases and J by 4 bases; unmatched bases: 11. Germline loops: CDR1 MNHNS, CDR2 SASEGT. This CDR3 comprises 17 residues. The CDR3 reads CASSDLSAGGPSDTQYF. In DNA, the CDR3 is TGTGCCAGCAGTGACCTTTCGGCGGGAGGGCCATCAGATACGCAGTATTTT.

In this sample, this clone turned up a few times. This chain's CDR3 is CASSLDYQSQKIEQYF. The CDR3 region has the DNA TGCGCCAGCAGCCTGGACTATCAGAGTCAAAAAATCGAGCAGTACTTC. This chain uses TRBV4-1 with TRBJ2-7; D is perhaps TRBD2 (6 bases). V lost 4 bases, J lost 6 bases, and 22 bases lay in between. The CDR3 runs to 16 residues. Looked up from germline, CDR1 is MGHRA and CDR2 is YSYEKL.

The chain links TRBV19 to TRBJ1-4; 8 bases match TRBD1. This CDR3 region has 15 residues. Germline CDR1 and CDR2: LNHDA and SQIVND (reference sequence). After removal of 7 bases from V and 11 bases from J, the junction contained 15 bases not matched to a gene. Here the CDR3 DNA reads TGTGCCAGTACCGCCGCAAAGACAGGGGAGAGCAAACTGTTTTTT. It specifies CASTAAKTGESKLFF.

This clone was seen at least ten times. The genes are TRBV5-1 and TRBJ1-2; 9 nucleotides align to TRBD1. Germline V CDR1 and CDR2: SGHRS, YFSETQ. V was clipped by 0 bases and J by 7 bases; unmatched bases: 7. The CDR3 length is 15 residues. Here the CDR3 DNA reads TGCGCCAGCAGCTTGGGGGACAGGGATCTTGGTGGCTACACCTTC. Protein product: CASSLGDRDLGGYTF.

In this sample, this clone turned up a few times. The chain joins TRBV28 to TRBJ1-5; 8 bases are a match to TRBD1. Per the germline V gene, CDR1 is MDHEN and CDR2 is SYDVKM. The CDR3 extends over 14 amino acids. Unmatched junction bases numbered 4, after V lost 3 bases and J lost 6 bases. In DNA form, the CDR3 reads TGTGCCAGCAGTTTCCCAGGGGGCGCTCAGCCCCAGCATTTT. Its protein product is CASSFPGGAQPQHF.

The chain recombines TRBV30 with TRBJ2-7, with D perhaps matching TRBD2 (6 bases). V lost 3 bases and J lost 3, with 18 bases in between. The CDR3 is 15 residues long. In germline, CDR1 is GTSNPN, CDR2 SVGIG (reference sequence). This CDR3 reads CAWRRTTGGSYEQYF. Written as DNA, the CDR3 is TGTGCCTGGAGGAGGACTACAGGAGGGAGCTACGAGCAGTACTTC. Full variable domain (missing parts from reference TRBV30 and TRBJ2-7): SQTIHQWPATLVQPVGSPLSLECTVEGTSNPNLYWYRQAAGRGLQLLFYSVGIGQISSEVPQNLSASRPQDRQFILSSKKLLLSDSGFYLCAWRRTTGGSYEQYFGPGTRLTVT.

This sequence joins TRBV6-1 and TRBJ1-2; D is undetermined. CDR1 MNHNS and CDR2 SASEGT come from the germline V gene. The V and J ends lost 7 bases and 7 bases respectively, with 19 bases between them. CDR3 size: 14 residues. The DNA of the CDR3 is TGTGCCAGCACTTCAGCGTGGACCGCAAGTGGCTACACCTTC. Translated, it gives CASTSAWTASGYTF.

The gene calls are TRBV5-5 and TRBJ2-5; tentative D call: TRBD1 (5 bases). This CDR3 contains 13 residues. CDR1 and CDR2 (germline): SGHKS, YYEKEE (reference sequence). Trimming took 2 bases from V and 5 from J, leaving 10 bases between them. The CDR3 is CASSFKGPETQYF. CDR3 nucleotide sequence: TGTGCCAGCAGCTTCAAGGGGCCCGAGACCCAGTACTTC.

To note about this clone: Other DNA sequences from this sample encode an identical CDR3 as well. This sequence joins TRBV5-1 and TRBJ1-3; weak D call: TRBD1 (5 bases). The CDR3 runs to 14 residues. V lost 4 bases and J 1 base, leaving 9 bases between the germline ends. The germline gives CDR1 SGHRS, CDR2 YFSETQ. DNA of the CDR3: TGCGCCAGCAGCCCAGGGACGTCTGGAAACACCATATATTTT. Translation: CASSPGTSGNTIYF.

This chain links TRBV27 with TRBJ1-2, with no clear D. This CDR3 comprises 15 residues. From germline, CDR1 is MNHEY and CDR2 SMNVEV (reference sequence). V lost 5 bases, J lost 1 base, and 14 bases lay in between. The CDR3 protein is CASSPLGRSNYGYTF. CDR3 nucleotide sequence: TGTGCCAGCAGTCCCCTCGGGCGGAGTAACTATGGCTACACCTTC.

Turning to this clone: At one end the junction does not follow the germline gene, possibly because of a read error. The chain joins TRBV19 to TRBJ2-5; D is perhaps TRBD1 or TRBD2 (5 bases each). CDR1 and CDR2 from the germline V gene are LNHDA and SQIVND (reference sequence). CDR3 length equals 13 residues. The CDR3 sequence is CASSSQGQGGENF. CDR3 bases: TGTGCCAGTAGTAGCCAGGGCCAAGGAGGAGAGAACTTC.

A word on this clone: A read error may explain this, as a much larger clone is one base away. The sample carries other DNA sequences with the same CDR3. This chain links TRBV4-1 with TRBJ2-5; 8 nucleotides align to TRBD1. Looked up from germline, CDR1 is MGHRA and CDR2 is YSYEKL. J lost 5 bases, V lost 1 base, and 6 bases had no gene match. The CDR3 has 15 residues. The CDR3: CASSQGPGGTETQYF. In DNA, the CDR3 is TGCGCCAGCAGCCAAGGTCCAGGGGGCACGGAGACCCAGTACTTC.

The V call is TRBV28, the J call TRBJ1-2, with no clear D. CDR1 and CDR2 (germline): MDHEN, SYDVKM. Between the trimmed V and J ends, which lost 5 bases and 8 bases, there was a span of 15 bases. The CDR3 has 13 residues. The CDR3 region is CASSPDPRSGYTF. The CDR3 coding sequence is TGTGCCAGCAGTCCGGACCCGAGGTCGGGCTACACCTTC.

This clone was counted a single time. The V and J genes are TRBV7-9 and TRBJ1-5, with D possibly matching TRBD1 (5 bases). This CDR3 is built from 14 residues. Trimming shortened V by 5 bases and J by 7 bases, and 15 bases separated the two germline ends. Germline CDR1 and CDR2: SEHNR and FQNEAQ (reference sequence). CDR3 region: CASSRGSGNQPQHF. CDR3 coding DNA: TGTGCCAGCAGCCGTGGATCAGGGAACCAGCCCCAGCATTTT.

The genes are TRBV30 and TRBJ2-1, with D perhaps TRBD2 (6 bases). The CDR3 covers 16 residues. Germline CDR1 and CDR2: GTSNPN and SVGIG (reference sequence). Trimming cost V 4 bases and J 7 bases, with 23 bases left between them. The CDR3 sequence is CAWNSPGLERWNEQFF. CDR3 bases: TGTGCCTGGAACTCGCCGGGACTGGAGCGGTGGAATGAGCAGTTCTTC.

This sequence joins TRBV18 and TRBJ1-5, with TRBD1 as a possible D gene (6 bases). The CDR3 has 15 residues. Trimming shortened V by 0 bases and J by 9 bases, and 15 bases separated the two germline ends. Germline V gene sequence: CDR1 KGHSH, CDR2 LQKENI. In DNA form, the CDR3 reads TGTGCCAGCTCACCACCGGGGGCAGGGGTTCGGCCCCAGCATTTT. It encodes CASSPPGAGVRPQHF.

There are many counts of this clone. The chain combines TRBV5-1 with TRBJ1-2, with D possibly being TRBD1 (6 bases). The CDR3 contains 14 residues. Germline V gene lookup returns CDR1 SGHRS and CDR2 YFSETQ. The ends were cut back, 4 bases at V and 4 bases at J, with 14 bases in the middle. The CDR3 reads CASSEGHEGYGYTF. Here the CDR3 DNA reads TGCGCCAGCAGCGAGGGACACGAAGGCTATGGCTACACCTTC. Full variable domain (outside the CDR3, taken from reference TRBV5-1 and TRBJ1-2): KAGVTQTPRYLIKTRGQQVTLSCSPISGHRSVSWYQQTPGQGLQFLFEYFSETQRNKGNFPGRFSGRQFSNSRSEMNVSTLELGDSALYLCASSEGHEGYGYTFGSGTRLTVV.

The V call is TRBV6-5, the J call TRBJ2-5; D perhaps matches TRBD1 (6 bases). The V end lost 4 bases, the J end lost 4 bases, and 10 bases lay between the germline ends. This CDR3 has 13 amino acids. The germline V gene has CDR1 MNHEY and CDR2 SVGAGI. CDR3 bases: TGTGCCAGCAGTTCCCAGGGGCGAGAGACCCAGTACTTC. The encoded protein is CASSSQGRETQYF.

The chain joins TRBV5-4 to TRBJ2-5, with D perhaps matching TRBD1 (6 bases). This CDR3 contains 13 residues. The germline gives CDR1 SGHNT, CDR2 YYREEE (reference sequence). Trimming shortened V by 7 bases and J by 2 bases, and 12 bases separated the two germline ends. The CDR3, as DNA: TGTGCCAGCGGTAGGACAGCTCAAGAGACCCAGTACTTC. It is translated as CASGRTAQETQYF.

The chain uses TRBV5-1 and TRBJ2-7; D possibly corresponds to TRBD1 (5 bases). V was trimmed by 4 bases and J by 5 bases, leaving 22 bases between them. Germline values: CDR1 SGHRS, CDR2 YFSETQ. The CDR3 runs 16 residues. In nucleotides, the CDR3 is TGCGCCAGCAGCGCCAGGGCCCTTACCCTTGGGGACGAGCAGTACTTC. It codes for CASSARALTLGDEQYF.

The chain couples TRBV6-1 to TRBJ2-7; the match to TRBD1 covers 7 bases. Unmatched junction bases numbered 11, after V lost 5 bases and J lost 4 bases. CDR3 length equals 15 residues. Per the germline V gene, CDR1 is MNHNS and CDR2 is SASEGT. The CDR3 loop is CASSSQGSIFYEQYF. The CDR3 DNA reads TGTGCCAGCAGTTCACAGGGGTCTATCTTTTACGAGCAGTACTTC.